In its sample, the clone carrying this T cell receptor (beta chain) was seen a few times. This entry is derived from a study of patients and donors after allogeneic stem cell transplantation. MiXCR was run by TCRdb on the RT-PCR reads, yielding one entry per CDR3 protein. This sample yields about 87,000 distinct CDR3 sequences, of which less than 5% are seen a single time; around 3% belongs to the top ten. The specimen sequenced was blood, either unsorted or a sorted T cell fraction (not recorded which). The receptor comes from a human donor who was either an allogeneic HSCT recipient or a stem cell or donor lymphocyte infusion donor (not recorded which). It is not recorded whose cells these are; they may come from a transplant donor.

CDR3 loop: CSARRGSAGNEQFF. The CDR3 DNA is TGCAGTGCTAGAAGGGGGAGTGCCGGGAATGAGCAGTTCTTC. This chain uses TRBV20-1 with TRBJ2-1; TRBD1 is a possible D gene (6 bases). V was pared by 2 bases and J by 7 bases, with 15 bases between. The V gene's germline CDR1 is DFQATT and CDR2 SNEGSKA (reference sequence). This CDR3 is built from 14 residues.